Listed here are 15 T cell receptor beta chains from one sample, sequenced in a study of CD8 T cells in ankylosing spondylitis. Using its own MiXCR run on the 5' RACE reads, TCRdb lists one record per CDR3 protein. Among fewer than 200,000 distinct CDR3 sequences, about 20% were seen once, and the ten largest hold around 4.7%. Sequencing was done on a sample of blood, either unsorted or a sorted T cell fraction (not recorded which). All receptors derive from a male donor between 5 and 35 years old with ankylosing spondylitis or in good health (not recorded which).

In its sample, this clonotype was seen many times. The rearrangement joins TRBV9 to TRBJ2-3, with D possibly TRBD2 on 5 matching bases. Germline loops: CDR1 SGDLS, CDR2 YYNGEE. V was clipped by 0 bases and J by 2 bases, with 13 bases between them. CDR3 length: 16 residues. CDR3 sequence: CASSVGLADYTDTQYF. CDR3 sequence (DNA): TGTGCCAGCAGCGTAGGGCTAGCAGACTACACAGATACGCAGTATTTT.

This chain connects TRBV20-1 to TRBJ2-3; 10 bases align to TRBD2. Germline CDR1 and CDR2: DFQATT and SNEGSKA (reference sequence). The V gene end was trimmed by 7 bases and the J gene end by 3 bases; junction bases not matched to a gene: 7. The CDR3 spans 14 residues. The CDR3 coding sequence is TGCAGTGTTTCTAGCGGGAGTACAACAGATACGCAGTATTTT. Amino acids: CSVSSGSTTDTQYF.

This clonotype was recorded many times. The chain is built from TRBV12-3 or TRBV12-4 and TRBJ1-5, with no clear D. The CDR3 spans 13 residues. V lost 6 bases and J 7 bases, leaving 13 bases between the germline ends. CDR3 DNA sequence: TGTGCCAGCAGCCCGGGTCGGGCCCAGCCCCAGCATTTT. Amino acids: CASSPGRAQPQHF.

The chain recombines TRBV7-2 with TRBJ2-2; D ambiguous. In germline, CDR1 is SGHTA, CDR2 FQGNSA. Trimming took 1 base from V and 6 from J, leaving 6 bases between them. The CDR3 runs 13 residues. The CDR3 nucleotides read TGTGCCAGCAGCTTAGAGGTATCCGGGGAGCTGTTTTTT. It yields the protein CASSLEVSGELFF. Looking up the rest from reference TRBV7-2 and TRBJ2-2 gives the full variable domain: GAGVSQSPSNKVTEKGKDVELRCDPISGHTALYWYRQSLGQGLEFLIYFQGNSAPDKSGLPSDRFSAERTGGSVSTLTIQRTQQEDSAVYLCASSLEVSGELFFGEGSRLTVL.

This clonotype was counted at least ten times. The chain uses TRBV7-9 and TRBJ1-4; the D gene is possibly TRBD1 (6 bases). V was pared by 5 bases and J by 8 bases, with 18 bases between. CDR3 size: 15 residues. CDR1 is SEHNR, CDR2 FQNEAQ, per germline (reference sequence). The CDR3: CASSPGTFEQEKLFF. CDR3 sequence (DNA): TGTGCCAGCAGCCCCGGGACATTTGAACAGGAAAAACTGTTTTTT.

The chain uses TRBV20-1 and TRBJ1-2; 11 bases are a match to TRBD1. Per germline, CDR1 DFQATT and CDR2 SNEGSKA (reference sequence). The CDR3 consists of 15 residues. The ends lost 0 bases at V and 7 bases at J; junction bases unmatched: 7. CDR3 DNA: TGCAGTGCTAGAGATACAGGACAGGGGGCATTTGGCTACACCTTC. Translated, it gives CSARDTGQGAFGYTF.

The table lists this clonotype with many counts. The chain is built from TRBV12-3 or TRBV12-4 and TRBJ2-2; D might be TRBD1 or TRBD2, each matching 5 bases. Trimming pared 6 bases from V and 8 bases from J, leaving 10 bases between. This CDR3 has 12 amino acids. Written as DNA, the CDR3 is TGTGCCAGCAGCATTGGGGGAGGGGAGCTGTTTTTT. It is translated as CASSIGGGELFF.

This clonotype was seen repeatedly, ten times or more. V gene TRBV6-2 or TRBV6-3 combines with J gene TRBJ2-3, with D perhaps matching TRBD2 (5 bases). V lost 2 bases to trimming and J lost 2 bases, with 11 bases between them. This CDR3 region has 15 residues. Per the germline V gene, CDR1 is MNHEY and CDR2 is SVGEGT. In DNA, the CDR3 is TGTGCCAGCAGTTACGGGAGCGGTTCCACAGATACGCAGTATTTT. Encoded protein: CASSYGSGSTDTQYF.

This clonotype was recorded at least ten times. This sequence joins TRBV6-2 or TRBV6-3 and TRBJ2-7; D remains ambiguous. CDR1 is MNHEY, CDR2 SVGEGT, per germline. V shed 5 bases and J shed 1 base, with 9 bases lying between them. This CDR3 has 13 residues. In nucleotides, the CDR3 is TGTGCCAGCAGTCCGGACGGGTCCTACGAGCAGTACTTC. Translated, it gives CASSPDGSYEQYF.

This clonotype was observed at least ten times. This sequence joins TRBV12-3 or TRBV12-4 and TRBJ2-3; no clear D. Trimming pared 3 bases from V and 2 bases from J, leaving 0 bases between. This CDR3 spans 11 amino acids. CDR3 loop: CASSFTDTQYF. The CDR3, as DNA: TGTGCCAGCAGTTTCACAGATACGCAGTATTTT.

The V call is TRBV2, the J call TRBJ2-3, with D maybe TRBD1 (5 bases). V lost 7 bases, J lost 2 bases, and 16 bases lay in between. Germline V gene data show CDR1 as SNHLY and CDR2 as FYNNEI. The CDR3 loop spans 15 amino acids. CDR3 residues: CASKWGSSSTDTQYF. For the CDR3, the DNA is TGTGCCAGCAAGTGGGGCAGTTCGTCCACAGATACGCAGTATTTT.

This clonotype was observed at least ten times. This rearrangement joins TRBV2 to TRBJ2-6; D call uncertain. The CDR3 totals 14 residues. V was trimmed by 7 bases and J by 2 bases, leaving 9 bases between them. Germline values: CDR1 SNHLY, CDR2 FYNNEI. The CDR3 DNA follows: TGTGCCAGCACCGTTGAGGCTGGGGCCAACGTCCTGACTTTC. This sequence encodes CASTVEAGANVLTF.

This clonotype came up many times. This chain joins TRBV27 and TRBJ2-1; 14 bases are a match to TRBD2. J was trimmed by 9 bases and V by 4 bases; bases with no gene match: 5. There are 15 residues in the CDR3. The germline gives CDR1 MNHEY, CDR2 SMNVEV (reference sequence). Written as DNA, the CDR3 is TGTGCCAGCAGTTCGGGACTAGCGGGAGCGGTTGAGCAGTTCTTC. Encoded protein: CASSSGLAGAVEQFF.

This clonotype was seen only a few times. V usage is TRBV5-5 and J usage is TRBJ2-3, with 9 bases fitting TRBD1. The CDR3 covers 15 residues. Germline assignment: CDR1 SGHKS and CDR2 YYEKEE (reference sequence). Unmatched junction bases numbered 7, after V lost 4 bases and J lost 4 bases. CDR3 sequence: CASSRTGVWADTQYF. The CDR3 DNA reads TGTGCCAGCAGCCGGACAGGGGTATGGGCAGATACGCAGTATTTT.

This clonotype was recorded at least ten times. This chain joins TRBV20-1 and TRBJ1-5, with D hard to call. Germline-derived CDR1 and CDR2 are DFQATT and SNEGSKA (reference sequence). The ends were cut back, 2 bases at V and 6 bases at J, with 11 bases in the middle. The CDR3 loop spans 13 amino acids. CDR3 sequence (DNA): TGCAGTGCTAGAACCACACTTCGTCAGCCCCAGCATTTT. Amino acids: CSARTTLRQPQHF.